Given below is one T cell receptor beta chain in context. A single base separates this from a much larger clone, so it may be a read error. This sample is drawn from a study of PD-1 blockade in classical Hodgkin lymphoma. Generated by immunoSEQ multiplex PCR, the TCRdb table keeps only in-frame clones and is missing some. The table includes approximately 50,000 clones, 73% detected once. Relapse was seen in all patients after autologous stem cell transplantation, and brentuximab vedotin exposure was variable. The CDR3 loop spans 12 amino acids. Trimming removed 0 bases at V and 7 bases at J, with 4 bases between. The germline V gene has CDR1 MNHNY and CDR2 SVGAGI (reference sequence).

The V call is TRBV6-6, the J call TRBJ1-5; D is undetermined. This receptor was taken from a human donor with classical Hodgkin lymphoma. The sequences come from peripheral blood mononuclear cells (PBMCs), collected before the second cycle of nivolumab. In DNA, the CDR3 is TGTGCCAGCAGTTACTCGAGGCAGCCCCAGCATTTT. Protein: CASSYSRQPQHF.